A single sample gave rise to the 19 T cell receptor beta chains below, sequenced in a study of beta chain features in type 1 diabetes. Regarding the study as a whole: Moderately but significantly shorter TCRB CDR3s were found in Type 1 diabetes patients in all four CD4+ subsets.

What was sequenced were expressed TCRB transcripts, since all of the isolated RNA had been reverse transcribed. Method: immunoSEQ multiplex PCR; TCRdb's copy keeps in-frame clones and lacks some. The profile shows around 260,000 clones, approximately 20% of them singletons. Antigens for these TCRs are unknown. Sequencing used naive CD4+ T cells from blood. The receptors here all came from a woman aged 40 to 50 with type 1 diabetes.

V is TRBV2 and J is TRBJ1-5; a possible D gene is TRBD1 (5 bases). The CDR3 is 13 amino acids. V was pared by 7 bases and J by 7 bases, with 14 bases between. Per the germline V gene, CDR1 is SNHLY and CDR2 is FYNNEI. The CDR3 nucleotides read TGTGCCAGCAACGGAGGGGTTTGGCAGCCCCAGCATTTT. It codes for CASNGGVWQPQHF.

The chain is built from TRBV6-5 and TRBJ2-7; TRBD1 aligns across 8 bases. With 9 bases clipped from V and 2 bases from J, the junction kept 3 bases outside the gene matches. The germline CDR1 and CDR2 sequences are MNHEY and SVGAGI. This CDR3 is 12 amino acids long. The CDR3 nucleotides read TGTGCCAGTTCGGACAGGGCCTACGAGCAGTACTTC. Amino acids: CASSDRAYEQYF.

The chain joins TRBV6-5 to TRBJ1-1; tentative D call: TRBD1 (5 bases). The CDR3 loop spans 12 amino acids. Trimming shortened V by 6 bases and J by 6 bases, and 11 bases separated the two germline ends. CDR1 MNHEY and CDR2 SVGAGI come from the germline V gene. In nucleotides, the CDR3 is TGTGCCAGCAGACCAAGACAGTCTGAAGCTTTCTTT. Its translation is CASRPRQSEAFF.

The chain recombines TRBV7-9 with TRBJ2-7, with 7 bases lining up with TRBD2. With V trimmed by 5 bases and J by 2 bases, 9 bases remained unmatched. Germline V gives CDR1 SEHNR, CDR2 FQNEAQ (reference sequence). The CDR3 length is 15 residues. DNA for the CDR3: TGTGCCAGCAGCAAGGGAGCTAGCGGACCCTACGAGCAGTACTTC. Its protein product is CASSKGASGPYEQYF.

This clone was picked up a small number of times. The CDR3 region is CASSVTSGNYNEQFF. The DNA for the CDR3 is TGTGCCAGCAGCGTGACTAGCGGGAACTACAATGAGCAGTTCTTC. V and J are TRBV9 and TRBJ2-1; 11 nucleotides line up with TRBD2. The CDR3 is 15 residues long. The V gene end was trimmed by 2 bases and the J gene end by 3 bases; junction bases not matched to a gene: 1. Germline assignment: CDR1 SGDLS and CDR2 YYNGEE. Looking up the rest from reference TRBV9 and TRBJ2-1 gives the full variable domain: DSGVTQTPKHLITATGQRVTLRCSPRSGDLSVYWYQQSLDQGLQFLIQYYNGEERAKGNILERFSAQQFPDLHSELNLSSLELGDSALYFCASSVTSGNYNEQFFGPGTRLTVL.

The sample holds a few counts of this clone. Other DNA sequences in this sample translate to the same CDR3. V usage is TRBV5-1 and J usage is TRBJ1-5, with 7 bases lining up with TRBD1. V trimming: 0 bases; J trimming: 2 bases; junction bases outside the gene matches: 2. The germline V gene encodes CDR1 SGHRS and CDR2 YFSETQ. This CDR3 is 15 amino acids long. The CDR3 reads CASSLEGAGNQPQHF. The CDR3 bases are TGCGCCAGCAGCTTGGAGGGGGCGGGCAATCAGCCCCAGCATTTT.

The chain combines TRBV4-3 with TRBJ2-4; TRBD2 agrees at 7 bases. V gave up 0 bases and J gave up 3 bases; unmatched junction bases: 8. The CDR3 spans 17 residues. Germline CDR1 reads LGHNA; CDR2 reads YSLEER. CDR3 nucleotides: TGCGCCAGCAGCCAAGATCTGGGAGGGTCGGACAAAAACATTCAGTACTTC. It is translated as CASSQDLGGSDKNIQYF.

This clone appeared a few times. The rearrangement links TRBV7-9 to TRBJ2-2; D is possibly TRBD2 (5 bases). In germline, CDR1 is SEHNR, CDR2 FQNEAQ (reference sequence). The CDR3 spans 14 residues. V shed 2 bases and J shed 4 bases, with 8 bases lying between them. DNA of the CDR3: TGTGCCAGCAGCTTACTGGGAGTCACCGGGGAGCTGTTTTTT. The encoded protein is CASSLLGVTGELFF.

This clone was detected only a few times. CDR3 residues: CAWSPGTGSGYTF. Written as DNA, the CDR3 is TGTGCCTGGAGTCCCGGGACAGGGAGCGGCTACACCTTC. The rearrangement uses TRBV30 and TRBJ1-2; TRBD1 aligns across 9 bases. This CDR3 has 13 residues. CDR1 and CDR2 (germline): GTSNPN, SVGIG (reference sequence). Unmatched junction bases numbered 6, after V lost 2 bases and J lost 8 bases.

The chain joins TRBV30 to TRBJ2-5; D not certain. Germline V lookup: CDR1 GTSNPN, CDR2 SVGIG (reference sequence). Trimming removed 5 bases from V and 2 bases from J, with 12 bases in between. The CDR3 consists of 13 residues. The CDR3 is CAWFRVGQETQYF. Written as DNA, the CDR3 is TGTGCCTGGTTCCGGGTAGGACAAGAGACCCAGTACTTC. Full variable domain (rest looked up from reference TRBV30 and TRBJ2-5): SQTIHQWPATLVQPVGSPLSLECTVEGTSNPNLYWYRQAAGRGLQLLFYSVGIGQISSEVPQNLSASRPQDRQFILSSKKLLLSDSGFYLCAWFRVGQETQYFGPGTRLLVL.

This clone showed up just a few times. The V and J genes are TRBV19 and TRBJ1-2, with 9 bases matching TRBD1. This CDR3 is built from 14 residues. V gave up 7 bases and J gave up 4 bases; unmatched junction bases: 7. Germline V gene sequence: CDR1 LNHDA, CDR2 SQIVND (reference sequence). The chain's CDR3 is CASTPGQGTYGYTF. The CDR3, as DNA: TGTGCCAGTACCCCAGGACAGGGGACCTATGGCTACACCTTC.

The rearrangement uses TRBV9 and TRBJ1-2, with D unresolved. The CDR3 spans 15 residues. The V end was cut by 0 bases, the J end by 8 bases, with 17 bases between. CDR1 SGDLS and CDR2 YYNGEE come from the germline V gene. CDR3 nucleotides: TGTGCCAGCAGCGTAGCCCGGGAGCCCCTGGGAGGCTACACCTTC. Its translation is CASSVAREPLGGYTF.

This clone was recorded only once. The V call is TRBV15, the J call TRBJ1-2; TRBD1 aligns across 11 bases. Germline values: CDR1 LNHNV, CDR2 YYDKDF (reference sequence). V gave up 5 bases and J gave up 8 bases; unmatched junction bases: 7. The CDR3 spans 14 residues. CDR3 residues: CATSSDRGRLGYTF. The CDR3 DNA follows: TGTGCCACCAGCTCGGACAGGGGGCGGCTCGGCTACACCTTC. The variable domain in full, completed from reference TRBV15 and TRBJ1-2, reads DAMVIQNPRYQVTQFGKPVTLSCSQTLNHNVMYWYQQKSSQAPKLLFHYYDKDFNNEADTPDNFQSRRPNTSFCFLDIRSPGLGDTAMYLCATSSDRGRLGYTFGSGTRLTVV.

This clone was recorded a few times. This chain connects TRBV29-1 to TRBJ2-1, with 7 bases matching TRBD2. The J segment lost 4 bases and the V segment lost 3 bases, leaving 6 bases of the junction unmatched. Germline V CDR1 and CDR2: SQVTM, ANQGSEA. This CDR3 has 14 amino acids. For the CDR3, the DNA is TGCAGCGTTGAGGTGCGGCGGGGGTACAATGAGCAGTTCTTC. Translated, it gives CSVEVRRGYNEQFF.

In regard to this clone: One junction end does not reproduce the germline sequence, and a read error may be involved. The chain combines TRBV7-3 with TRBJ2-5; D remains ambiguous. CDR1 SGHTA and CDR2 FQGTGA come from the germline V gene. This CDR3 has 13 residues. The CDR3 reads CASSPTTQEAQYF. The CDR3 DNA is TGTGCCAGCAGCCCAACAACACAAGAGGCCCAGTACTTC.

V and J are TRBV6-5 and TRBJ2-7; 7 bases are shared with TRBD1. V was clipped by 5 bases and J by 0 bases; unmatched bases: 4. Per germline, CDR1 MNHEY and CDR2 SVGAGI. The CDR3 is 14 residues long. As DNA, the CDR3 is TGTGCCAGCAGTCAACAGGGGAACTCCTACGAGCAGTACTTC. It specifies CASSQQGNSYEQYF.

The gene calls are TRBV2 and TRBJ2-1; no clear D. CDR3 length: 14 amino acids. CDR1 and CDR2 (germline): SNHLY, FYNNEI. V lost 6 bases, J lost 0 bases, and 9 bases lay in between. In DNA, the CDR3 is TGTGCCAGCAGCCAGTGGAGCTCCTACAATGAGCAGTTCTTC. Residues: CASSQWSSYNEQFF. The whole variable domain, filled in from reference TRBV2 and TRBJ2-1, reads EPEVTQTPSHQVTQMGQEVILRCVPISNHLYFYWYRQILGQKVEFLVSFYNNEISEKSEIFDDQFSVERPDGSNFTLKIRSTKLEDSAMYFCASSQWSSYNEQFFGPGTRLTVL.

This clone occurred a few times. This chain links TRBV28 with TRBJ2-5; possibly TRBD1 for D (6 bases). Between the trimmed V and J ends, which lost 5 bases and 0 bases, there was a span of 16 bases. This CDR3 spans 16 amino acids. Germline CDR1 is MDHEN and CDR2 is SYDVKM. For the CDR3, the DNA is TGTGCCAGCAGTCCCTTGACAGGCGGGTACCAAGAGACCCAGTACTTC. Protein product: CASSPLTGGYQETQYF. Combining the CDR3 with reference TRBV28 and TRBJ2-5 gives the whole variable domain DVKVTQSSRYLVKRTGEKVFLECVQDMDHENMFWYRQDPGLGLRLIYFSYDVKMKEKGDIPEGYSVSREKKERFSLILESASTNQTSMYLCASSPLTGGYQETQYFGPGTRLLVL.

Concerning this clone itself: Relative to the germline gene, one junction end is altered; a read error may explain this. The J gene is TRBJ2-1, the V gene TRBV7-7; D may be TRBD1 (5 bases). Germline V CDR1 and CDR2: SSHAT, FNYEAQ (reference sequence). This CDR3 region has 15 residues. The CDR3, as DNA: TGTGCTAGCAGCTTGGACACCTTCTCCTACAATGAGCAGTTCTTC. It yields the protein CASSLDTFSYNEQFF.